This T cell receptor (beta chain) was sequenced for a study of shared clonotypes between healthy human individuals. TCRdb's copy holds only in-frame clones and misses some; the assay was immunoSEQ multiplex PCR. The sample lists hundreds of thousands of clones; approximately 97% were seen once. A single count supports this clone. From germline, CDR1 is SGHTA and CDR2 FQGNSA. The CDR3 extends over 13 amino acids. Trimming removed 3 bases at V and 6 bases at J, with 8 bases between. Source material: naive CD4+ T cells sorted from blood. As to subset: CD45RA+ positively selected. The chain joins TRBV7-2 to TRBJ2-2, with TRBD2 as a possible D gene (6 bases). The receptor was derived from a woman aged 25 to 39 in good health. The CDR3 sequence: CASSLRESGELFF. The DNA of the CDR3 is TGTGCCAGCAGCTTGCGGGAATCCGGGGAGCTGTTTTTT.